Presented here are 17 T cell receptor beta chains from one specimen sequenced in a study of chemoradiotherapy in HPV16-positive cancers. Method: immunoSEQ multiplex PCR; TCRdb's copy keeps in-frame clones and lacks some. The data show about 24,000 clones, approximately 94% seen once. This material was acquired from a patient who underwent chemoradiotherapy. Every receptor here comes from a human donor with HPV-associated anogenital cancer.

CDR3 nucleotides: TGTGCCAGCAGCGCCCAGCCAGGGGCCGGGGAGCTGTTTTTT. Encoded protein: CASSAQPGAGELFF. The chain is built from TRBV7-9 and TRBJ2-2, with D tentatively TRBD1 (6 bases). CDR3 length: 14 amino acids. In germline, CDR1 is SEHNR, CDR2 FQNEAQ (reference sequence). Trimming cost V 5 bases and J 6 bases, with 13 bases left between them. Full variable domain (rest looked up from reference TRBV7-9 and TRBJ2-2): DTGVSQNPRHKITKRGQNVTFRCDPISEHNRLYWYRQTLGQGPEFLTYFQNEAQLEKSRLLSDRFSAERPKGSFSTLEIQRTEQGDSAMYLCASSAQPGAGELFFGEGSRLTVL.

This clone occurred once. This rearrangement joins TRBV28 to TRBJ2-1; D possibly uses TRBD1 or TRBD2 (5 bases each). Trimming took off 7 bases at V and 3 bases at J, with 16 bases between the two ends. Germline V gene sequence: CDR1 MDHEN, CDR2 SYDVKM. The CDR3 runs to 15 residues. In nucleotides, the CDR3 is TGTGCCAGCAAAAGCGCCCGGGACCACTACAATGAGCAGTTCTTC. It specifies CASKSARDHYNEQFF. Variable domain in full (rest from reference TRBV28 and TRBJ2-1): DVKVTQSSRYLVKRTGEKVFLECVQDMDHENMFWYRQDPGLGLRLIYFSYDVKMKEKGDIPEGYSVSREKKERFSLILESASTNQTSMYLCASKSARDHYNEQFFGPGTRLTVL.

The V gene is TRBV7-9, the J gene TRBJ1-2; a possible D gene is TRBD1 (5 bases). The CDR3 is 12 residues long. The germline CDR1 and CDR2 sequences are SEHNR and FQNEAQ (reference sequence). The germline V and J ends were trimmed by 8 bases and 8 bases, with 15 bases remaining between them. CDR3 region: CASGVGTGGYTF. Here the CDR3 DNA reads TGTGCCAGCGGCGTCGGGACGGGGGGCTACACCTTC.

This clone appeared once. V gene TRBV7-3 combines with J gene TRBJ1-6; no definite D call. Germline V lookup: CDR1 SGHTA, CDR2 FQGTGA. Trimming removed 0 bases at V and 7 bases at J, with 10 bases between. The CDR3 is 15 residues long. CDR3 sequence: CASSLTRVTNSPLHF. The CDR3 DNA follows: TGTGCCAGCAGCTTAACCCGAGTTACCAATTCACCCCTCCACTTT.

This chain joins TRBV15 and TRBJ2-7, with D possibly matching TRBD2 (6 bases). CDR1 LNHNV and CDR2 YYDKDF come from the germline V gene (reference sequence). With 3 bases removed from V and 7 bases from J, the gap between germline ends came to 13 bases. The length of the CDR3 is 13 residues. CDR3 loop: CATSRGGVLEQYF. CDR3 sequence (DNA): TGTGCCACCAGCAGGGGGGGAGTTTTAGAGCAGTACTTC.

This clone came up once. V usage is TRBV6-5 and J usage is TRBJ2-7, with D possibly TRBD1 on 6 matching bases. Germline-derived CDR1 and CDR2 are MNHEY and SVGAGI. This CDR3 comprises 13 residues. Trimming left V 4 bases short and J 6 bases short, with 13 bases between. The CDR3 here is CASSSTGIGEQYF. As DNA, the CDR3 is TGTGCCAGCAGTTCAACAGGGATCGGCGAGCAGTACTTC.

V gene TRBV6-6 combines with J gene TRBJ2-5; no definite D call. CDR3 length: 12 amino acids. Germline values: CDR1 MNHNY, CDR2 SVGAGI (reference sequence). The V gene lost 0 bases and the J gene lost 4 bases, with 3 bases spanning the gap. The CDR3 protein is CASSYSTETQYF. CDR3 nucleotides: TGTGCCAGCAGTTACTCCACAGAGACCCAGTACTTC.

The CDR3 nucleotides are TGTGCCAGTAGTATAGTGGGCGGGAGGAAAGAGACCCAGTACTTC. This sequence encodes CASSIVGGRKETQYF. This chain joins TRBV19 and TRBJ2-5, with 8 bases aligning to TRBD2. Germline loops: CDR1 LNHDA, CDR2 SQIVND (reference sequence). J lost 3 bases, V lost 1 base, and 4 bases had no gene match. The CDR3 loop spans 15 amino acids.

This rearrangement joins TRBV6-4 to TRBJ2-7; TRBD2 aligns across 8 bases. The CDR3 is 16 residues long. The germline gives CDR1 MRHNA, CDR2 SNTAGT. V lost 0 bases and J lost 0; bases outside the gene matches: 4. In nucleotides, the CDR3 is TGTGCCAGCAGTGACTCGGGACGGGAGGGCTCCTACGAGCAGTACTTC. Its translation: CASSDSGREGSYEQYF.

CDR3 DNA: TGCGCCAGCAGGGGGACAGGCTTAGAAGCTTTCTTT. Its translation: CASRGTGLEAFF. The V and J genes are TRBV5-1 and TRBJ1-1, with 8 bases that match TRBD1. Per the germline V gene, CDR1 is SGHRS and CDR2 is YFSETQ. Trimming cost V 5 bases and J 8 bases; bases outside gene matches: 5. CDR3 length equals 12 residues.

V is TRBV5-4 and J is TRBJ1-2; D is unresolved. Germline CDR1 and CDR2: SGHNT and YYREEE (reference sequence). The ends were cut back, 6 bases at V and 5 bases at J, with 20 bases in the middle. The CDR3 totals 15 residues. CDR3 in DNA: TGTGCCAGCACCGCTTGGGCAGGCCCGGGGTATGGCTACACCTTC. Its translation is CASTAWAGPGYGYTF. The full variable domain, in which reference TRBV5-4 and TRBJ1-2 provide the parts outside the CDR3, is ETGVTQSPTHLIKTRGQQVTLRCSSQSGHNTVSWYQQALGQGPQFIFQYYREEENGRGNFPPRFSGLQFPNYSSELNVNALELDDSALYLCASTAWAGPGYGYTFGSGTRLTVV.

The CDR3 protein is CASSLPGGTGANVLTF. The CDR3 coding sequence is TGCGCCAGCAGCTTACCGGGAGGAACTGGGGCCAACGTCCTGACTTTC. The chain uses TRBV5-1 and TRBJ2-6; 7 nucleotides line up with TRBD2. From germline, CDR1 is SGHRS and CDR2 YFSETQ. The length of the CDR3 is 16 residues. V was pared by 2 bases and J by 2 bases, with 4 bases of the junction left unmatched.

The chain has TRBV7-2 and TRBJ2-7; TRBD1 or TRBD2 may be the D gene (5 bases each). This CDR3 region has 15 residues. Germline-derived CDR1 and CDR2 are SGHTA and FQGNSA. Trimming removed 3 bases at V and 3 bases at J, with 15 bases between. The CDR3 is CASSFKGPHLYEQYF. The CDR3 region has the DNA TGTGCCAGCAGCTTTAAGGGACCACACCTCTACGAGCAGTACTTC.

Points on this clone: The junction differs from germline at one of its ends, possibly a read error. V gene TRBV25-1 combines with J gene TRBJ1-3; D not resolved. The CDR3 is 15 residues long. Germline V lookup: CDR1 MGHDK, CDR2 SYGVNS. CDR3 region: CTSSEPRWSGNTIYF. CDR3 in DNA: TGTACCAGCAGTGAACCCCGGTGGTCTGGAAACACCATATATTTT.

The chain is built from TRBV5-1 and TRBJ1-4, with 8 bases identical to TRBD1. CDR3 length equals 17 residues. V trimming: 1 base; J trimming: 1 base; junction bases outside the gene matches: 6. Germline CDR1 and CDR2: SGHRS and YFSETQ. The CDR3 loop reads CASSLTGQAITNEKLFF. CDR3 DNA: TGCGCCAGCAGCTTGACGGGACAGGCGATAACTAATGAAAAACTGTTTTTT.

V gene TRBV5-4 combines with J gene TRBJ2-1; D not certain. The CDR3 runs to 15 residues. CDR1 is SGHNT and CDR2 is YYREEE in the germline V gene (reference sequence). V was shortened by 0 bases and J by 6 bases, with 13 bases between the two germline ends. The CDR3 sequence is CASSLGSSYLNEQFF. The CDR3 coding sequence is TGTGCCAGCAGCTTGGGATCTTCATACCTCAATGAGCAGTTCTTC. Full variable domain (rest looked up from reference TRBV5-4 and TRBJ2-1): ETGVTQSPTHLIKTRGQQVTLRCSSQSGHNTVSWYQQALGQGPQFIFQYYREEENGRGNFPPRFSGLQFPNYSSELNVNALELDDSALYLCASSLGSSYLNEQFFGPGTRLTVL.

The genes are TRBV11-2 and TRBJ2-6; D is possibly TRBD1 (6 bases). V was clipped by 2 bases and J by 0 bases, with 14 bases between them. Germline CDR1 is SGHAT and CDR2 is FQNNGV. The CDR3 consists of 18 residues. CDR3 in amino acids: CASSLISRGASGANVLTF. The CDR3 DNA follows: TGTGCCAGCAGCTTAATATCCAGGGGCGCCTCTGGGGCCAACGTCCTGACTTTC.